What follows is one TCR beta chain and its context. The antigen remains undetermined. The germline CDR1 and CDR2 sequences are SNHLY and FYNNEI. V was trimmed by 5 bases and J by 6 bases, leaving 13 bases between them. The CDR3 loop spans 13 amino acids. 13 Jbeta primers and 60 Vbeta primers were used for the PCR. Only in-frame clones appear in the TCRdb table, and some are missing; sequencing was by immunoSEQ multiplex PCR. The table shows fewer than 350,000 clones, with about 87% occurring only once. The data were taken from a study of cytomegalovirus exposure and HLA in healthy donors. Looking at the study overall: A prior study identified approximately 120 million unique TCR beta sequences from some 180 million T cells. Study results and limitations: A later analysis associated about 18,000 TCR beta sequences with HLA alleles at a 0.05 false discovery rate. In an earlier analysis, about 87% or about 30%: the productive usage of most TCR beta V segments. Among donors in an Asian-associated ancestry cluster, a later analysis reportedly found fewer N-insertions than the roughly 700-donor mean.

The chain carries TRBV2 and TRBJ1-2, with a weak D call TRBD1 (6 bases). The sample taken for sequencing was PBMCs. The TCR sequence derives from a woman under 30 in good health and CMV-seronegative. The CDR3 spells CASSSQGSDGYTF. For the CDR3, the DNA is TGTGCCAGCAGTTCACAGGGATCGGATGGCTACACCTTC.